One sample yielded the 5 T cell receptor beta chains listed below, sequenced in a study of T-cell memory formation after mild COVID-19. Via MiXCR, TCRdb re-called the 5' RACE reads, giving one row per CDR3 protein. Of under 250,000 distinct CDR3 sequences listed, 15% are singletons. Sequencing was carried out using PBMCs or a T cell subset sorted from them (not recorded which). The receptors shown here come from an adult woman who had mild COVID-19 (a few samples of this study predate the infection). Cell type and time point are not known.

The J gene is TRBJ1-3, the V gene TRBV4-2, with D possibly being TRBD1 (6 bases). Germline CDR1 LGHNA, CDR2 YNFKEQ. CDR3 length: 15 residues. The V and J ends lost 2 bases and 4 bases respectively, with 12 bases between them. CDR3 DNA: TGTGCCAGCAGCCAACCGGGACACCGCGGAAACACCATATATTTT. Translating it yields CASSQPGHRGNTIYF.

The V gene is TRBV20-1, the J gene TRBJ2-7, with a weak D call TRBD2 (6 bases). Trimming removed 0 bases from V and 5 bases from J, with 17 bases in between. CDR1 is DFQATT and CDR2 is SNEGSKA in the germline V gene (reference sequence). CDR3 size: 15 residues. Written as DNA, the CDR3 is TGCAGTGCTAGAGAAATGGAGGGGTCTGGTCACGAGCAGTACTTC. Encoded protein: CSAREMEGSGHEQYF.

This clonotype was seen a few times. CDR3 DNA sequence: TGTGCCAGCAGAGCCTCTACGGACACTGAAGCTTTCTTT. It is translated as CASRASTDTEAFF. This chain joins TRBV6-6 and TRBJ1-1; D remains ambiguous. The CDR3 has 13 residues. Germline-derived CDR1 and CDR2 are MNHNY and SVGAGI (reference sequence). V shed 6 bases and J shed 3 bases, with 11 bases lying between them.

V gene TRBV2 combines with J gene TRBJ1-5; D is unresolved. The V and J ends lost 0 bases and 1 base respectively, with 4 bases between them. The CDR3 loop spans 14 amino acids. Germline V gene lookup returns CDR1 SNHLY and CDR2 FYNNEI. The CDR3 DNA sequence: TGTGCCAGCAGTGAAGCGAACAGCAATCAGCCCCAGCATTTT. Translated: CASSEANSNQPQHF.

This clonotype was seen a few times. This chain's CDR3 is CAWSLGGTTADTQYF. The CDR3 DNA sequence: TGTGCCTGGAGTTTGGGGGGGACTACAGCAGATACGCAGTATTTT. The genes are TRBV30 and TRBJ2-3; 7 nucleotides line up with TRBD2. Germline trimming cut 2 bases from V and 4 bases from J; bases unmatched to any gene: 9. Germline CDR1 and CDR2: GTSNPN and SVGIG (reference sequence). This CDR3 spans 15 amino acids.